Listed here are 10 T cell receptor beta chains from one sample, sequenced in a study of T cell responses to AZD1222 COVID-19 vaccine. TCRdb's copy holds only in-frame clones and misses some; the assay was immunoSEQ multiplex PCR. The sample lists 150,000 or so clones, around nine tenths occurring once. The specimen was peripheral blood, collected after recovery from COVID-19. These receptors were taken from an adult who had recovered from COVID-19.

The chain has TRBV2 and TRBJ1-5, with 8 positions matching TRBD1. The germline CDR1 and CDR2 sequences are SNHLY and FYNNEI. J lost 6 bases, V lost 6 bases, and 7 bases had no gene match. The CDR3 is made up of 14 amino acids. CDR3 DNA sequence: TGTGCCAGCAGGTCCGGGACAGGCGGTCAGCCCCAGCATTTT. This translates into CASRSGTGGQPQHF.

This sequence joins TRBV7-2 and TRBJ2-7; 9 positions agree with TRBD2. Trimming cost V 5 bases and J 1 base; bases outside gene matches: 9. Germline V lookup: CDR1 SGHTA, CDR2 FQGNSA. The CDR3 is 16 residues long. The CDR3 region is CASSHVAGDKSYEQYF. The CDR3 bases are TGTGCCAGCAGCCACGTAGCGGGAGATAAGTCCTACGAGCAGTACTTC.

The chain couples TRBV29-1 to TRBJ1-1; D unclear. CDR3 size: 15 residues. With 1 base removed from V and 0 bases from J, the gap between germline ends came to 12 bases. CDR1 and CDR2 from the germline V gene are SQVTM and ANQGSEA. The CDR3 loop is CSVEALWAMNTEAFF. CDR3 bases: TGCAGCGTTGAAGCCCTATGGGCCATGAACACTGAAGCTTTCTTT.

V and J are TRBV25-1 and TRBJ2-3; no clear D. The CDR3 totals 13 residues. Germline CDR1 is MGHDK and CDR2 is SYGVNS. V lost 2 bases to trimming and J lost 4 bases, with 7 bases between them. DNA for the CDR3: TGTGCCAGCAGTGAACAGGCAGCAGATACGCAGTATTTT. Protein product: CASSEQAADTQYF.

This chain links TRBV6-6 with TRBJ1-1; 8 positions agree with TRBD1. Looked up from germline, CDR1 is MNHNY and CDR2 is SVGAGI (reference sequence). V was clipped by 10 bases and J by 7 bases; unmatched bases: 14. The CDR3 has 14 residues. The CDR3 here is CAISLQGGYGEAFF. DNA for the CDR3: TGTGCCATCTCACTACAGGGGGGGTACGGTGAAGCTTTCTTT.

The chain has TRBV5-8 and TRBJ2-7; D is unresolved. The CDR3 length is 12 residues. With 4 bases removed from V and 2 bases from J, the gap between germline ends came to 7 bases. Germline V CDR1 and CDR2: SGHTS, YDEGEE. CDR3 sequence reads: CASSPRAYEQYF. The CDR3 nucleotides read TGTGCCAGCAGCCCTCGGGCCTACGAGCAGTACTTC.

The chain couples TRBV2 to TRBJ1-1, with D maybe TRBD1 (6 bases). The CDR3 extends over 15 amino acids. Germline V gene lookup returns CDR1 SNHLY and CDR2 FYNNEI. V gave up 1 base and J gave up 7 bases, with 16 bases separating them. CDR3 region: CASSEDRGAKIEAFF. CDR3 sequence (DNA): TGTGCCAGCAGTGAAGATCGGGGGGCAAAGATTGAAGCTTTCTTT.

This chain connects TRBV12-3 or TRBV12-4 to TRBJ2-6; tentative D call: TRBD1 (6 bases). Trimming pared 11 bases from V and 0 bases from J, leaving 8 bases between. The CDR3 is 13 amino acids. The CDR3 coding sequence is TGTGCCGCAGGGGTCTCTGGGGCCAACGTCCTGACTTTC. It yields the protein CAAGVSGANVLTF.

This clone was observed a single time. This chain links TRBV12-3 or TRBV12-4 with TRBJ2-2; D ambiguous. The CDR3 covers 13 residues. With 7 bases removed from V and 5 bases from J, the gap between germline ends came to 11 bases. CDR3: CASTLSGTGELFF. Here the CDR3 DNA reads TGTGCCAGCACCCTTTCGGGTACCGGGGAGCTGTTTTTT.

The chain links TRBV29-1 to TRBJ2-1, with D possibly being TRBD1 or TRBD2 (5 bases each). The germline V gene encodes CDR1 SQVTM and CDR2 ANQGSEA. V was trimmed by 4 bases and J by 9 bases, leaving 10 bases between them. This CDR3 is 11 amino acids long. The CDR3 sequence is CSVVTRGEQFF. The CDR3 DNA follows: TGCAGCGTTGTAACGAGGGGTGAGCAGTTCTTC.